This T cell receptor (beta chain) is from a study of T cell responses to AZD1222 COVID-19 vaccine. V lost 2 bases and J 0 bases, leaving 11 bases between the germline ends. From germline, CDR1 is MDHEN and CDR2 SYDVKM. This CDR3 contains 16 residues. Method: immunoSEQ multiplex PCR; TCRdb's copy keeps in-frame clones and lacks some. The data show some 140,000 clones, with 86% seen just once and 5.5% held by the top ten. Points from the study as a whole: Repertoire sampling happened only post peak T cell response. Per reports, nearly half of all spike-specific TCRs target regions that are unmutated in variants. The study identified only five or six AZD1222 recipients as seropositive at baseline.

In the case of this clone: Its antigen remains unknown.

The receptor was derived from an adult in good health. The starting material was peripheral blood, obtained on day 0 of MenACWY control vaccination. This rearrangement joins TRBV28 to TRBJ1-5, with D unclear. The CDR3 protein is CASSLDWGSSNQPQHF. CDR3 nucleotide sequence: TGTGCCAGCAGTTTAGACTGGGGTAGTAGCAATCAGCCCCAGCATTTT.